The 17 T cell receptor beta chains presented below share a single source sample, sequenced in a study of shared clonotypes between healthy human individuals. This table comes from immunoSEQ multiplex PCR, and its TCRdb copy is limited to in-frame clones, with some not included. The data contain a few million clones, 90% to 95% of them seen just once; the ten biggest clones take up about 0.37%. Sequencing input: naive CD4+ T cells from PBMCs. The subset denotes: CD45RA+ positively selected. All receptors come from a man younger than 35 in good health. Some clones in this sample may be carry-over from other donors' samples.

The chain carries TRBV19 and TRBJ1-1; D is undetermined. V gave up 8 bases and J gave up 2 bases, with 6 bases separating them. The CDR3 loop spans 11 amino acids. Germline assignment: CDR1 LNHDA and CDR2 SQIVND (reference sequence). CDR3 sequence reads: CASLSNTEAFF. The DNA for the CDR3 is TGTGCCAGTCTATCCAACACTGAAGCTTTCTTT. Filled out from reference TRBV19 and TRBJ1-1, the complete variable domain reads DGGITQSPKYLFRKEGQNVTLSCEQNLNHDAMYWYRQDPGQGLRLIYYSQIVNDFQKGDIAEGYSVSREKKESFPLTVTSAQKNPTAFYLCASLSNTEAFFGQGTRLTVV.

This clone has only one observation. V and J are TRBV28 and TRBJ1-1; D may be TRBD1 (5 bases). Germline CDR1 reads MDHEN; CDR2 reads SYDVKM. Trimming removed 4 bases from V and 6 bases from J, with 21 bases in between. The CDR3 loop spans 16 amino acids. The CDR3 nucleotides are TGTGCCAGCAGTTCCCCGGACGGGACTGGGTCCCCTGAAGCTTTCTTT. This sequence encodes CASSSPDGTGSPEAFF.

This clone was picked up one time. The chain uses TRBV7-2 and TRBJ1-2, with 7 nucleotides matching TRBD1. Trimming at V came to 2 bases and at J to 4 bases, leaving 13 bases not matched to a gene. The CDR3 runs 17 residues. Germline assignment: CDR1 SGHTA and CDR2 FQGNSA. The CDR3 loop reads CASSLLAPGQSPYGYTF. The CDR3 region has the DNA TGTGCCAGCAGCTTACTTGCTCCGGGACAGTCGCCCTATGGCTACACCTTC. Filled out from reference TRBV7-2 and TRBJ1-2, the complete variable domain reads GAGVSQSPSNKVTEKGKDVELRCDPISGHTALYWYRQSLGQGLEFLIYFQGNSAPDKSGLPSDRFSAERTGGSVSTLTIQRTQQEDSAVYLCASSLLAPGQSPYGYTFGSGTRLTVV.

V usage is TRBV6-1 and J usage is TRBJ2-5; D might be TRBD1 or TRBD2, each matching 5 bases. The last part of the DNA fits TRBJ2-7 better; the J call may be wrong. Germline values: CDR1 MNHNS, CDR2 SASEGT. The length of the CDR3 is 15 residues. The CDR3: CASRTGAAPAYEQYF. For the CDR3, the DNA is TGTGCCAGCAGGACCGGGGCCGCCCCAGCCTACGAGCAGTACTTC.

The chain is built from TRBV11-2 and TRBJ2-7; possibly TRBD1 or TRBD2 for D (5 bases each). This CDR3 is 16 amino acids long. CDR1 is SGHAT and CDR2 is FQNNGV in the germline V gene. The V gene lost 1 base and the J gene lost 0 bases, with 13 bases spanning the gap. The CDR3 reads CASSLGRGSVSYEQYF. The CDR3 DNA is TGTGCCAGCAGCTTAGGTCGGGGCTCTGTCTCCTACGAGCAGTACTTC.

The chain recombines TRBV19 with TRBJ1-2; D not certain. CDR3 size: 16 residues. V shed 8 bases and J shed 3 bases, with 22 bases lying between them. CDR1 and CDR2 (germline): LNHDA, SQIVND (reference sequence). The CDR3, as DNA: TGTGCCAGTCACCAGCGGGCCATCCTTCCCCACTATGGCTACACCTTC. Amino acids: CASHQRAILPHYGYTF. Variable domain in full (rest from reference TRBV19 and TRBJ1-2): DGGITQSPKYLFRKEGQNVTLSCEQNLNHDAMYWYRQDPGQGLRLIYYSQIVNDFQKGDIAEGYSVSREKKESFPLTVTSAQKNPTAFYLCASHQRAILPHYGYTFGSGTRLTVV.

The V gene is TRBV27, the J gene TRBJ2-2, with TRBD2 matching 7 bases. In germline, CDR1 is MNHEY, CDR2 SMNVEV (reference sequence). The CDR3 is 14 residues long. V lost 7 bases to trimming and J lost 6 bases; unmatched junction nucleotides: 8. The CDR3: CASKGTGRAGELFF. Written as DNA, the CDR3 is TGTGCCAGCAAGGGGACGGGGAGGGCCGGGGAGCTGTTTTTT.

The V call is TRBV2, the J call TRBJ2-4; 9 bases are shared with TRBD1. CDR1 is SNHLY, CDR2 FYNNEI, per germline. V dropped 6 bases and J dropped 0; count of bases not matched to a gene: 3. The CDR3 runs to 15 residues. The CDR3 region has the DNA TGTGCCAGCAGGACGGACAGGGGAGCCAAAAACATTCAGTACTTC. It translates to CASRTDRGAKNIQYF.

The J gene is TRBJ1-2, the V gene TRBV9; D ambiguous. Per germline, CDR1 SGDLS and CDR2 YYNGEE. The CDR3 has 12 amino acids. Trimming stripped 2 bases from V and 8 bases from J, with 10 bases between. Here the CDR3 DNA reads TGTGCCAGCAGCGTCCCCCAGAGCGGCTACACCTTC. It specifies CASSVPQSGYTF.

V is TRBV7-9 and J is TRBJ2-3; TRBD2 is a possible D gene (6 bases). The V and J ends lost 5 bases and 4 bases respectively, with 13 bases between them. This CDR3 has 14 residues. The germline CDR1 and CDR2 sequences are SEHNR and FQNEAQ (reference sequence). The CDR3 region has the DNA TGTGCCAGCAGCCGTGGGCGGGACCCAGATACGCAGTATTTT. This encodes CASSRGRDPDTQYF. The variable domain in full, completed from reference TRBV7-9 and TRBJ2-3, reads DTGVSQNPRHKITKRGQNVTFRCDPISEHNRLYWYRQTLGQGPEFLTYFQNEAQLEKSRLLSDRFSAERPKGSFSTLEIQRTEQGDSAMYLCASSRGRDPDTQYFGPGTRLTVL.

CDR3: CASSSQGRGGGSPLHF. The CDR3 region has the DNA TGTGCCAGCAGTTCACAGGGGCGCGGTGGAGGATCACCCCTCCACTTT. This chain joins TRBV28 and TRBJ1-6; 7 bases line up with TRBD1. V dropped 4 bases and J dropped 10; count of bases not matched to a gene: 13. This CDR3 region has 16 residues. Germline V lookup: CDR1 MDHEN, CDR2 SYDVKM.

This rearrangement joins TRBV12-5 to TRBJ2-3; D may be TRBD1 (6 bases). CDR1 LGHNT and CDR2 FRNRAP come from the germline V gene. This CDR3 comprises 13 residues. V was clipped by 4 bases and J by 2 bases, with 7 bases between them. The CDR3 sequence: CASGWGLTDTQYF. In nucleotides, the CDR3 is TGTGCTAGTGGTTGGGGGCTCACAGATACGCAGTATTTT.

The CDR3 reads CASSLFGHTEAFF. The CDR3 nucleotides are TGTGCCAGCAGCTTATTCGGACACACTGAAGCTTTCTTT. The V gene is TRBV7-9, the J gene TRBJ1-1; unclear D gene. CDR3 length equals 13 residues. Germline CDR1 reads SEHNR; CDR2 reads FQNEAQ (reference sequence). V gave up 2 bases and J gave up 3 bases, with 7 bases separating them.

The V and J genes are TRBV28 and TRBJ2-1; D not certain. Germline values: CDR1 MDHEN, CDR2 SYDVKM. V lost 3 bases to trimming and J lost 6 bases, with 6 bases between them. This CDR3 has 12 residues. The DNA of the CDR3 is TGTGCCAGCAGTTTGATGACCAATGAGCAGTTCTTC. This encodes CASSLMTNEQFF.

On this clone itself: Within the sample, other DNA sequences also encode this same CDR3. The V and J genes are TRBV5-1 and TRBJ1-1; possible D gene TRBD1, 6 bases. There are 14 residues in the CDR3. Trimming removed 4 bases from V and 2 bases from J, with 12 bases in between. CDR1 and CDR2 (germline): SGHRS, YFSETQ. For the CDR3, the DNA is TGCGCCAGCAGCCTATGGGGGGGCAACACTGAAGCTTTCTTT. The encoded protein is CASSLWGGNTEAFF.

This clone was seen a single time. The chain is built from TRBV28 and TRBJ2-2; D is unresolved. CDR3 length: 11 amino acids. Trimming took off 8 bases at V and 7 bases at J, with 8 bases between the two ends. The germline V gene has CDR1 MDHEN and CDR2 SYDVKM. CDR3 DNA: TGTGCCAGCTCTGGAGTCGGGGAGCTGTTTTTT. Encoded protein: CASSGVGELFF. Combining the CDR3 with reference TRBV28 and TRBJ2-2 gives the whole variable domain DVKVTQSSRYLVKRTGEKVFLECVQDMDHENMFWYRQDPGLGLRLIYFSYDVKMKEKGDIPEGYSVSREKKERFSLILESASTNQTSMYLCASSGVGELFFGEGSRLTVL.

This chain uses TRBV10-3 with TRBJ2-1; TRBD2 matches at 14 bases. The CDR3 loop spans 17 amino acids. Germline V gives CDR1 ENHRY, CDR2 SYGVKD. V gave up 7 bases and J gave up 7 bases; unmatched junction bases: 12. DNA for the CDR3: TGTGCCATCACTTCAGGAGGGGGGACTAGCGGGAGTAATGAGCAGTTCTTC. Protein product: CAITSGGGTSGSNEQFF.